This T cell receptor (beta chain) was identified during a study of beta chain features in type 1 diabetes (dated by TCRdb to the late 2010s). General notes on the study: No differences in mean age, gender distribution, total cell number or subset yield were found between patients and healthy donors. Naive and central memory subsets were obtained from all 28 donors, but regulatory and stem cell-like memory subsets were isolated from only 8 patients and roughly 8 healthy donors. The study compared the TCRB repertoires of sorted circulating CD4+ T cell subsets in recently diagnosed type 1 diabetes patients with those in matched healthy donors. A total of roughly 100,000,000 sorted cells were examined across all samples, and the number of cells per subset was strongly correlated with RNA yield. Results and caveats for the whole study, not just this receptor: In all four CD4+ subsets, TCRB CDR3 length was moderately but significantly shorter in type 1 diabetes patients. Sequencing cDNA rather than genomic DNA could over-represent highly expressing activated cells, although activation and CD3 levels did not differ between groups. HLA sub-analyses involved small numbers of individuals, so any influence of HLA type on TCRB rearrangement remained unresolved. Naive, central memory and regulatory TCRB repertoires appeared more similar among patients than among healthy donors. Shorter templates might have been favored by PCR, but patient and control samples were amplified and corrected together, so both groups would have been affected equally by any skew. At VDJ recombination sites, patients with type 1 diabetes made fewer insertions and deleted more nucleotides, a pattern implying thymic rearrangement abnormalities.

The entire amount of isolated RNA was reverse transcribed using the High Capacity cDNA Reverse Transcription Kit, so the sequenced TCRB transcripts were expressed ones. Deep immunoSEQ sequencing was performed on naive, central memory and regulatory T cell samples, with an average of about 3.57 million total reads per sample. Sorted cells were lysed in RLT buffer, and RNA was extracted using DNase-treated RNeasy Micro or Mini kits according to cell number. Each cell subset was processed separately to prevent cross-contamination, with patient and healthy donor samples processed together. Using the immunoSEQ multiplex PCR, TCRB sequences were amplified from cDNA into 87-bp fragments spanning the CDR3 region. Sequencing of the amplicons was done on the Illumina HiSeq platform. Processing in the source paper ran as follows. PCR bias was computationally corrected using synthetic template baselines, reads within Hamming distance 2 were collapsed, and singletons that could not be merged were discarded. By aligning reads against IMGT, V, D and J genes, CDR3 length, and insertions or deletions at six rearrangement sites were assigned. Within each subset, clonotype counts were normalized to sorted cell number, after which true diversity and Gini coefficients were computed with the tcR R package. Repertoire sharing was quantified using the overlap coefficient calculated on TCRB nucleotide sequences. As stored in TCRdb, this immuneACCESS dataset retains in-frame rearrangements with V and J assigned. A fraction of the clones does not appear; measured against another copy, unresolved V genes explain less than half of the discrepancy, and the remainder lacks a known reason. V and J calls and clone size come straight from that table; D and trimming were deduced from the DNA. For this sample there are approximately 160,000 clones; roughly 8.1% appear just once. The ten top clones hold 0.65% of the sample.

From each donor, a single peripheral blood sample of about 110 mL on average was drawn into heparinised tubes. A BD FACSAria II and a panel including CD45RO, CCR7, CD25, CD127, CD95 and CD27 were used to sort naive, central memory, regulatory and stem cell-like memory CD4+ T cells. All sorted populations exceeded 95% purity. PBMCs were isolated immediately by Lymphoprep density gradient centrifugation and stained directly without culture. So that batch effects would be minimized, each experiment stained and sorted samples in pairs, pairing one healthy donor with one patient. This clone has only a few counts. The antigen it recognizes is unknown. Base qualities were left out, and no much larger clone turns up one base away. As encoded in the germline V gene, CDR1 is MNHEY while CDR2 is SVGAGI. Trimming removed 6 bases from V and 5 bases from J, leaving 13 bases between the germline ends. From the cysteine up to the phenylalanine, the CDR3 has a length of 13 residues. Only the CDR3 DNA is retained, 39 bases long and in frame from the first base.

This clonotype originated in a man younger than 30 in good health. Sequenced sample: central memory CD4+ T cells from blood. The chain links TRBV6-5 with TRBJ2-5; the best D guess is TRBD1, with 6 bases matching. The CDR3 loop reads CASSRTVRETQYF. The base sequence is TGTGCCAGCAGCCGGACAGTGCGGGAGACCCAGTACTTC.